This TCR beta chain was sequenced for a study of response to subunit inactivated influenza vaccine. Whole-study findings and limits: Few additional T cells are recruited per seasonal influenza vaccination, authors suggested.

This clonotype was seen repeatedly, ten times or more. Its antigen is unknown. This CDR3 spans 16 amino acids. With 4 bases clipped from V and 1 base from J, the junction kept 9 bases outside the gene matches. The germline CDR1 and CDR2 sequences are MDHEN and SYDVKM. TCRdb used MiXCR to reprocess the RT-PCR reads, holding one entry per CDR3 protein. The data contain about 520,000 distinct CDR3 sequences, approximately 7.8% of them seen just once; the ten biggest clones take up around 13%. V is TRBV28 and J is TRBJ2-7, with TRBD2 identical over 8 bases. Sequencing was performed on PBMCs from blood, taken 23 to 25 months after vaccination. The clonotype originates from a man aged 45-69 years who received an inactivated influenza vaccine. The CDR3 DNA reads TGTGCCAGCAGTTCTCCGGGACTAGGCCAATCCTACGAGCAGTACTTC. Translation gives CASSSPGLGQSYEQYF.